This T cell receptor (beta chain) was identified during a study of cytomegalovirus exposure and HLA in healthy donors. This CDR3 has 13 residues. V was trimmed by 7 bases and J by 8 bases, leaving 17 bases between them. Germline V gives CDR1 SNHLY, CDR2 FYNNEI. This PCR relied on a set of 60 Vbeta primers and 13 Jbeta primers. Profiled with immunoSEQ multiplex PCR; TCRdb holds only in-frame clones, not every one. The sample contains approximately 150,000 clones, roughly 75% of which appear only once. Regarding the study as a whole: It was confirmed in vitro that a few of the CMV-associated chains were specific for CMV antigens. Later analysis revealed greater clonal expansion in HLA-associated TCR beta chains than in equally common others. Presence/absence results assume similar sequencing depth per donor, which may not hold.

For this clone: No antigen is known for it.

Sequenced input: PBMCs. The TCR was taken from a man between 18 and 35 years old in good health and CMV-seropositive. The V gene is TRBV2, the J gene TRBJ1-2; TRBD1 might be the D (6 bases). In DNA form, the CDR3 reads TGTGCCAGCAAGGCCCCCGTGGGGGCCGGCTACACCTTC. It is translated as CASKAPVGAGYTF.